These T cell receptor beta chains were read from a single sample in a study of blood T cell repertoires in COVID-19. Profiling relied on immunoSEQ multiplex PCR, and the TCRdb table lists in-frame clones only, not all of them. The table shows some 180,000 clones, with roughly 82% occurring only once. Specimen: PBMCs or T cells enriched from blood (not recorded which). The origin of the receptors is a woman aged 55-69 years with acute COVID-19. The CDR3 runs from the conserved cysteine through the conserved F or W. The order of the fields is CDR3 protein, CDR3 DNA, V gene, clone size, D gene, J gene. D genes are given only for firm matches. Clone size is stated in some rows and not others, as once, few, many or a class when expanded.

CDR3 protein: CASSAQGMDTGELFF
CDR3 DNA: TGTGCCAGCAGCGCCCAGGGAATGGACACCGGGGAGCTGTTTTTT
V gene: TRBV9
clone size: .
D gene: .
J gene: TRBJ2-2

CDR3 protein: CASSPRGDSPLHF
CDR3 DNA: TGTGCCAGCTCACCACGGGGAGATTCACCCCTCCACTTT
V gene: TRBV18
clone size: .
D gene: .
J gene: TRBJ1-6

CDR3 protein: CASRRLAGIPTDTQYF
CDR3 DNA: TGTGCCAGCAGACGACTAGCGGGGATCCCCACAGATACGCAGTATTTT
V gene: TRBV5-5
clone size: .
D gene: TRBD2
J gene: TRBJ2-3

CDR3 protein: CASSLSGAEAFF
CDR3 DNA: TGTGCCAGCAGTCTATCGGGGGCTGAAGCTTTCTTT
V gene: TRBV28
clone size: .
D gene: .
J gene: TRBJ1-1

CDR3 protein: CSVSQGTNYGYTF
CDR3 DNA: TGCAGCGTTAGCCAGGGCACTAACTATGGCTACACCTTC
V gene: TRBV29-1
clone size: .
D gene: .
J gene: TRBJ1-2

CDR3 protein: CASSLGTGFSGNTIYF
CDR3 DNA: TGTGCCAGCAGCTTAGGGACAGGTTTCTCTGGAAACACCATATATTTT
V gene: TRBV7-2
clone size: .
D gene: TRBD1
J gene: TRBJ1-3

CDR3 protein: CASSPRDSYTEAFF
CDR3 DNA: TGTGCCAGCTCACCACGGGACAGTTACACTGAAGCTTTCTTT
V gene: TRBV18
clone size: .
D gene: TRBD1
J gene: TRBJ1-1

CDR3 protein: CASSLFGRNNQPQHF
CDR3 DNA: TGTGCCAGCAGTTTATTTGGCAGGAACAATCAGCCCCAGCATTTT
V gene: TRBV27
clone size: .
D gene: .
J gene: TRBJ1-5

CDR3 protein: CASSQLSGYTDTQYF
CDR3 DNA: TGCGCCAGCAGCCAGCTTAGCGGGTACACAGATACGCAGTATTTT
V gene: TRBV4-3
clone size: .
D gene: TRBD2
J gene: TRBJ2-3

CDR3 protein: CASSQGTSGGARETQYF
CDR3 DNA: TGTGCCAGCAGCCAAGGGACTAGCGGGGGGGCAAGGGAGACCCAGTACTTC
V gene: TRBV4-2
clone size: .
D gene: TRBD2
J gene: TRBJ2-5

CDR3 protein: CASSATGGSGANVLTF
CDR3 DNA: TGCGCCAGCAGCGCGACAGGGGGCTCTGGGGCCAACGTCCTGACTTTC
V gene: TRBV5-1
clone size: .
D gene: TRBD1
J gene: TRBJ2-6

CDR3 protein: CASSRGIEQPQHF
CDR3 DNA: TGTGCCAGCTCCAGGGGAATCGAGCAGCCCCAGCATTTT
V gene: TRBV28
clone size: few
D gene: .
J gene: TRBJ1-5

CDR3 protein: CASSLGTSGTNEQFF
CDR3 DNA: TGCGCCAGCAGCTTGGGAACTAGCGGCACCAATGAGCAGTTCTTC
V gene: TRBV5-1
clone size: .
D gene: TRBD2
J gene: TRBJ2-1

CDR3 protein: CASSADRSSSYNEQFF
CDR3 DNA: TGTGCCAGCAGCGCAGACAGGTCGAGCTCCTACAATGAGCAGTTCTTC
V gene: TRBV5-6
clone size: .
D gene: .
J gene: TRBJ2-1

CDR3 protein: CASSPPGQDSLSTDTQYF
CDR3 DNA: TGCGCCAGCAGCCCACCCGGTCAGGACTCTCTTTCCACAGATACGCAGTATTTT
V gene: TRBV5-1
clone size: once
D gene: .
J gene: TRBJ2-3

CDR3 protein: CASSKEYFAGARSPLHF
CDR3 DNA: TGTGCCAGCAGCAAAGAATACTTCGCAGGGGCTAGATCACCCCTCCACTTT
V gene: TRBV21-1
clone size: .
D gene: .
J gene: TRBJ1-6

CDR3 protein: CASSLAPPEVTGELFF
CDR3 DNA: TGTGCCAGCAGCTTAGCGCCCCCAGAGGTGACCGGGGAGCTGTTTTTT
V gene: TRBV7-2
clone size: .
D gene: .
J gene: TRBJ2-2

CDR3 protein: CASSLTGLSYGYTF
CDR3 DNA: TGTGCCAGCAGCCTGACAGGGCTATCCTATGGCTACACCTTC
V gene: TRBV7-9
clone size: .
D gene: TRBD1
J gene: TRBJ1-2

CDR3 protein: CASSLSPLADTYNEQFF
CDR3 DNA: TGTGCCAGCAGCTTAAGCCCACTAGCGGATACCTACAATGAGCAGTTCTTC
V gene: TRBV7-9
clone size: .
D gene: TRBD2
J gene: TRBJ2-1

CDR3 protein: CASLEGYGYTF
CDR3 DNA: TGTGCCAGTCTGGAGGGGTATGGCTACACCTTC
V gene: TRBV19
clone size: .
D gene: .
J gene: TRBJ1-2

CDR3 protein: CASSLEYALNSPLHF
CDR3 DNA: TGTGCCAGCAGTTTAGAGTATGCACTTAATTCACCCCTCCACTTT
V gene: TRBV27
clone size: .
D gene: .
J gene: TRBJ1-6

CDR3 protein: CASSMSGEETQYF
CDR3 DNA: TGTGCCAGTAGTATGTCGGGGGAAGAGACCCAGTACTTC
V gene: TRBV19
clone size: .
D gene: .
J gene: TRBJ2-5

CDR3 protein: CASSYDRVENTIYF
CDR3 DNA: TGTGCCAGCAGCTATGACAGGGTGGAAAACACCATATATTTT
V gene: TRBV14
clone size: .
D gene: TRBD1
J gene: TRBJ1-3

CDR3 protein: CAISEPEGREGLGETQYF
CDR3 DNA: TGTGCCATCAGTGAGCCCGAGGGGAGGGAGGGCCTTGGTGAGACCCAGTACTTC
V gene: TRBV10-3
clone size: .
D gene: TRBD2
J gene: TRBJ2-5

CDR3 protein: CASSIQAGTGNTIYF
CDR3 DNA: TGTGCCAGTAGTATCCAAGCGGGAACTGGAAACACCATATATTTT
V gene: TRBV19
clone size: few
D gene: .
J gene: TRBJ1-3

CDR3 protein: CASRDRGQGNTEAFF
CDR3 DNA: TGTGCCAGCAGGGACAGGGGGCAGGGGAACACTGAAGCTTTCTTT
V gene: TRBV3-1/TRBV3-2
clone size: .
D gene: TRBD1
J gene: TRBJ1-1

CDR3 protein: CAWSGRTAQETQYF
CDR3 DNA: TGTGCCTGGAGCGGACGGACAGCGCAAGAGACCCAGTACTTC
V gene: TRBV30
clone size: few
D gene: .
J gene: TRBJ2-5

CDR3 protein: CASTRQPNTGELFF
CDR3 DNA: TGTGCCAGTACTCGACAGCCGAACACCGGGGAGCTGTTTTTT
V gene: TRBV19
clone size: .
D gene: .
J gene: TRBJ2-2